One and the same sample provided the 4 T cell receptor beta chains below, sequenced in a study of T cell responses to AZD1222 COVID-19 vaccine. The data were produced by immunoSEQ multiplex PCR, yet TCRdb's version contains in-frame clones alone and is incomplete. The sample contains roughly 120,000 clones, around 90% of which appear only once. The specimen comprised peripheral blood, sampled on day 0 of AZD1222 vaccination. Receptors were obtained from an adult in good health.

CDR3 sequence: CASSYFETSRYEQYF. The CDR3 region has the DNA TGCGCCAGCAGCTACTTCGAGACTAGCAGATACGAGCAGTACTTC. The chain employs TRBV4-1 and TRBJ2-7; TRBD2 matches 7 bases. The CDR3 is 15 residues long. CDR1 is MGHRA and CDR2 is YSYEKL in the germline V gene. The ends lost 5 bases at V and 4 bases at J; junction bases unmatched: 11.

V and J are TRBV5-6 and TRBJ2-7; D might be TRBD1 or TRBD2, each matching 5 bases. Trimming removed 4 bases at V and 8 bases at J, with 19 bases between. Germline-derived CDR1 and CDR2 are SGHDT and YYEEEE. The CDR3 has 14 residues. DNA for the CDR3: TGTGCCAGCAGCATTGGGACGGGGCAGTTAAAGCAGTACTTC. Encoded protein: CASSIGTGQLKQYF.

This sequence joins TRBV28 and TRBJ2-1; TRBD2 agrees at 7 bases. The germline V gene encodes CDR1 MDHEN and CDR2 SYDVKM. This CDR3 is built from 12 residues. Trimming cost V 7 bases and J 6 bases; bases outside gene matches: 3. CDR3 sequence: CASTGGSNEQFF. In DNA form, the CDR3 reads TGTGCCAGCACGGGGGGTAGCAATGAGCAGTTCTTC.

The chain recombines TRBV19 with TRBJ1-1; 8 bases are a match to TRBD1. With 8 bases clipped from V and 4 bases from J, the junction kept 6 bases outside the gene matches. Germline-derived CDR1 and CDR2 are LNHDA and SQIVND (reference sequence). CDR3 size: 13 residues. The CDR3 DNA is TGTGCCAGTTCAGCGGACAGGGCCACTGAAGCTTTCTTT. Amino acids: CASSADRATEAFF.